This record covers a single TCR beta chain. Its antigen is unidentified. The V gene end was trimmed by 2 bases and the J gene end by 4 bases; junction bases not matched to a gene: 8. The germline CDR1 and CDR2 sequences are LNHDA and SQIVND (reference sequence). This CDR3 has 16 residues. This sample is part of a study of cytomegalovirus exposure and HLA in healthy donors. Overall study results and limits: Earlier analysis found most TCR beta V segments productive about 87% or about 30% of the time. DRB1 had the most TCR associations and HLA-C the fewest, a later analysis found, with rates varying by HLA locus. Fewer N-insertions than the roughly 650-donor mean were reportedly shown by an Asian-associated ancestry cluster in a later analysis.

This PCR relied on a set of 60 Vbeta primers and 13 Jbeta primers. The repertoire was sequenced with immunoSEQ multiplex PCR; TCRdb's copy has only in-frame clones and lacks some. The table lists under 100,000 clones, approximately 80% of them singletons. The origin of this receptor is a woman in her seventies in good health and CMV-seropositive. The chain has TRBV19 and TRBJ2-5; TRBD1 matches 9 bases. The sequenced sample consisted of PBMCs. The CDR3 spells CASSISLQGAGETQYF. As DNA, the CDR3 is TGTGCCAGTAGTATATCTCTACAGGGGGCCGGAGAGACCCAGTACTTC.